This TCR beta chain was identified in a study of lymphopenia after photon versus proton radiotherapy. General study points: Relative stability marked proton patients; photon patients lost diversity and naive cells.

This CDR3 has 14 amino acids. CDR1 is SGDLS, CDR2 YYNGEE, per germline. The V segment lost 3 bases and the J segment 3 bases; nucleotides outside the gene matches: 5. Remarks on this clone: Its antigen remains unknown.

Sequencing was performed with immunoSEQ multiplex PCR; in TCRdb, only in-frame clones are kept and a portion is missing. Of just over 30,000 clones in the sample, 85% to 95% are singletons; the top ten hold approximately 0.72%. This TCR was recovered from a woman in her fifties or sixties with cholangiocarcinoma. This rearrangement joins TRBV9 to TRBJ1-1; 7 bases are a match to TRBD1. The sequencing used peripheral blood, collected from a patient treated with photon-based radiotherapy. In nucleotides, the CDR3 is TGTGCCAGCAGCGACGGACAGGCGGACACTGAAGCTTTCTTT. Protein sequence: CASSDGQADTEAFF.